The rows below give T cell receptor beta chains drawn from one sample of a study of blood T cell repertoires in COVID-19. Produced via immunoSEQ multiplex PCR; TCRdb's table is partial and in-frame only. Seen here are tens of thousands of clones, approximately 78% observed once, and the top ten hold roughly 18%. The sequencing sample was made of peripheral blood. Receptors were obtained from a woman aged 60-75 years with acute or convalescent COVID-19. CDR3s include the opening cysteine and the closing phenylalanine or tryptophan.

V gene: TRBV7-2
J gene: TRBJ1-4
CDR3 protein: CASSLDRGLNEKLFF

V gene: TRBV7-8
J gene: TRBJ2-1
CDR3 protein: CATNPGQATVGNYNEQFF

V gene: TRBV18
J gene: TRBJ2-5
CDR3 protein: CASSPQTGAQETQYF

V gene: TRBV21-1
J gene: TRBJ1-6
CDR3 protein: CASSKVVGASYNSPLHF

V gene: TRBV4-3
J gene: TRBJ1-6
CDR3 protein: CASSQESLYSPLHF

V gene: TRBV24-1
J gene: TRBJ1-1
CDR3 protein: CATSDFWTGETEAFF

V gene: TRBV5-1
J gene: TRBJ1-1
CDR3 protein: CASGAVGMADTEAFF

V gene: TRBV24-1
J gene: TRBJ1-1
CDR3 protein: CATSVTGGTEAFF

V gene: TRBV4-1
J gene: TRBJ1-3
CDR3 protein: CASSQDFGSSAPVNTIYF

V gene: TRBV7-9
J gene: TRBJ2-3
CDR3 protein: CASSSAPSWRADTQYF

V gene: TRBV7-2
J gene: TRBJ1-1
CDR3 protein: CASSLKGGGSEAFF

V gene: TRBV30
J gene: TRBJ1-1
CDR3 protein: CAWSRRTGGVGGEAFF

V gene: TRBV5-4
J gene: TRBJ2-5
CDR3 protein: CASTRTGGGETQYF

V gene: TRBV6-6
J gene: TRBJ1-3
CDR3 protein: CASSYPAGTGGNTIYF

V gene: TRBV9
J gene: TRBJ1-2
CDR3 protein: CASSLTGGGGYTF

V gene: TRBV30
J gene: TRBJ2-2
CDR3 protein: CAGISSRTGKPGELFF

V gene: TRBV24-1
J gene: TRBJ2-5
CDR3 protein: CATSAPPNVGETQYF